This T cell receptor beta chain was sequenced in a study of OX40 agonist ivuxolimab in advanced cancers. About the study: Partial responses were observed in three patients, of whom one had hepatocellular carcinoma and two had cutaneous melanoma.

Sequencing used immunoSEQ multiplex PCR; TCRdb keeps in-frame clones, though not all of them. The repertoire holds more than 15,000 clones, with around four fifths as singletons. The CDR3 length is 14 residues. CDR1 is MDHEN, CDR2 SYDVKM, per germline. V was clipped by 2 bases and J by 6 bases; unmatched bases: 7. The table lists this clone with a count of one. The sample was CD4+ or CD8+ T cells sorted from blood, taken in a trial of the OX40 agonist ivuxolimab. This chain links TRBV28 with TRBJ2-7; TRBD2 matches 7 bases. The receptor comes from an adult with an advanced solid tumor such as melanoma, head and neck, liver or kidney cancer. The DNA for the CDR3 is TGTGCCAGCAGTTTACCCCTGGGGGGGTCCGAGCAGTACTTC. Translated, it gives CASSLPLGGSEQYF.